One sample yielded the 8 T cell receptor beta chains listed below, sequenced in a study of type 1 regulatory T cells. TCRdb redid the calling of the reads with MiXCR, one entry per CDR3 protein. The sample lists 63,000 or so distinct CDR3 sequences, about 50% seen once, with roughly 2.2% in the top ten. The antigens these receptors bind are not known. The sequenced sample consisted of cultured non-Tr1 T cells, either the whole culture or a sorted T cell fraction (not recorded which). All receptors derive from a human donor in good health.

The CDR3 sequence: CSADSWQTPDTQYF. DNA of the CDR3: TGCAGCGCCGACAGTTGGCAGACCCCAGATACGCAGTATTTT. The chain has TRBV29-1 and TRBJ2-3; the D gene is possibly TRBD1 (5 bases). V shed 7 bases and J shed 4 bases, with 18 bases lying between them. Looked up from germline, CDR1 is SQVTM and CDR2 is ANQGSEA. This CDR3 spans 14 amino acids.

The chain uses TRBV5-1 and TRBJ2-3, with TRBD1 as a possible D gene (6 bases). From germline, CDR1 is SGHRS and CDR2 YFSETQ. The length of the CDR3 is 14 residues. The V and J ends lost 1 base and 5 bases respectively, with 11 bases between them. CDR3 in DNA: TGCGCCAGCAGCTTGAATTTACAGGGAGATACGCAGTATTTT. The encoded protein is CASSLNLQGDTQYF.

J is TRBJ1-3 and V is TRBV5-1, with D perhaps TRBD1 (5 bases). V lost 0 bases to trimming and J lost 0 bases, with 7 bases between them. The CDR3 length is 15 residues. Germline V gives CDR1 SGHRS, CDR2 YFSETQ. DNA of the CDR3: TGCGCCAGCAGCTTGGGGGGGGACTCTGGAAACACCATATATTTT. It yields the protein CASSLGGDSGNTIYF.

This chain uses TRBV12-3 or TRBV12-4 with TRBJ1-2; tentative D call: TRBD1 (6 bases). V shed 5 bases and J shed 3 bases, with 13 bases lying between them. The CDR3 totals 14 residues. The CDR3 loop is CASSPDSTHYGYTF. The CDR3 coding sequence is TGTGCCAGCAGTCCGGACAGTACTCACTATGGCTACACCTTC.

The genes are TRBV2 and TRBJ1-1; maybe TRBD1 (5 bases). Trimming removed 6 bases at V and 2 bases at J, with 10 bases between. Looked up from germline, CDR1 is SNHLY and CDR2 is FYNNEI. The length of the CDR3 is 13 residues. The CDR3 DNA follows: TGTGCCAGCAGAGGGGACTTCAACACTGAAGCTTTCTTT. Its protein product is CASRGDFNTEAFF.

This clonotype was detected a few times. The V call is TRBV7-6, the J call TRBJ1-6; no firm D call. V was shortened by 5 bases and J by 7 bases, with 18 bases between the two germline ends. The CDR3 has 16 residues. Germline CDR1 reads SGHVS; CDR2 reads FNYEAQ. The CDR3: CASSPLSRTANSPLHF. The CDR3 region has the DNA TGTGCCAGCAGCCCCCTGTCCAGGACGGCAAATTCACCCCTCCACTTT.

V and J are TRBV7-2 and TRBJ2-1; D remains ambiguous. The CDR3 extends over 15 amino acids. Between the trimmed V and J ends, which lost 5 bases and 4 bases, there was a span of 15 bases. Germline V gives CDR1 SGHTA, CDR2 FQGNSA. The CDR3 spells CASSPKSGGYNEQFF. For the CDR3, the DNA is TGTGCCAGCAGCCCCAAGAGTGGTGGATACAATGAGCAGTTCTTC.

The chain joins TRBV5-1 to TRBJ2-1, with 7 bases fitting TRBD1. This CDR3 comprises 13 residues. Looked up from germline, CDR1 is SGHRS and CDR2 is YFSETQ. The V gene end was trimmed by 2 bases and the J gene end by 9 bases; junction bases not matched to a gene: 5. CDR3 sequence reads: CASSFPGGSEQFF. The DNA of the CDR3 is TGCGCCAGCAGCTTCCCAGGGGGAAGTGAGCAGTTCTTC. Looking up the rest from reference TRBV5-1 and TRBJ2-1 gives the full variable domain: KAGVTQTPRYLIKTRGQQVTLSCSPISGHRSVSWYQQTPGQGLQFLFEYFSETQRNKGNFPGRFSGRQFSNSRSEMNVSTLELGDSALYLCASSFPGGSEQFFGPGTRLTVL.